What follows is one TCR beta chain and its context. Its antigen is unknown. Lacking the conserved final phenylalanine or tryptophan, this CDR3 likely reflects a read error. The library came from three nested PCR rounds adapted from ARM-PCR protocols. TCRdb reanalysed the multiplex PCR reads using MiXCR and keeps one entry per CDR3 protein. The sample lists about 77,000 distinct CDR3 sequences, approximately 82% occurring once. This entry comes from a study of tumor and adjacent non-tumor tissue in lung cancer. Study outcomes and limitations: Tumor tissue had significantly higher TCR diversity than normal lung. In normal lung, the top 100 clones were significantly more dominant than in tumor. Tumor TCR diversity, when higher, was linked to shorter survival.

The CDR3 length is 15 residues. The V gene end was trimmed by 5 bases and the J gene end by 8 bases; junction bases not matched to a gene: 6. Germline CDR1 MNHEY, CDR2 SVGEGT. This sample's RNA came from whole unsorted tissue. This non-tumor lung sample came from over 3 cm beyond the tumor edge. Newly diagnosed lung cancer patients had thoracic surgery in China, August–November 2014, without prior chemotherapy. Sequencing was done on a sample of distant non-tumor lung tissue. This receptor was obtained from a man in his sixties or seventies with non-small cell lung cancer. V and J are TRBV6-2 or TRBV6-3 and TRBJ2-2, with TRBD1 matching 12 bases. CDR3 DNA: TGTGCCAGCAGTCCCGGGACAGGGGGCACGGGGGAGCTGTTTATT. Protein: CASSPGTGGTGELFI.